The 25 T cell receptor beta chains reported below all come from one sample, sequenced in a study of cytomegalovirus exposure and HLA in healthy donors. Amplification used 60 Vbeta primers and 13 Jbeta primers. Libraries were prepared by immunoSEQ multiplex PCR; TCRdb keeps only in-frame clonotypes and omits some of them. The data contain about 150,000 clones, around 84% of them singletons. The sample consisted of PBMCs. These receptors were taken from a woman aged 18-29 years in good health and CMV-seronegative.

J is TRBJ2-7 and V is TRBV7-2; perhaps TRBD1 as D (6 bases). The germline V gene has CDR1 SGHTA and CDR2 FQGNSA. V lost 5 bases and J lost 7, with 9 bases in between. The CDR3 is 11 residues long. The CDR3 bases are TGTGCCAGCAGCGTGAGGGGGGAGCAGTACTTC. It specifies CASSVRGEQYF.

This chain connects TRBV6-4 to TRBJ2-5; the D gene is possibly TRBD1 (6 bases). The CDR3 consists of 15 residues. Germline CDR1 MRHNA, CDR2 SNTAGT. Between the trimmed V and J ends, which lost 4 bases and 1 base, there was a span of 13 bases. The CDR3 nucleotides are TGTGCCAGCAGTGTTAACTTAGGGGGCCAAGAGACCCAGTACTTC. Residues: CASSVNLGGQETQYF.

CDR3 in amino acids: CASSPPLAGWVNTGELFF. CDR3 sequence (DNA): TGTGCCAGCTCACCACCGCTAGCGGGGTGGGTGAACACCGGGGAGCTGTTTTTT. The V gene is TRBV18, the J gene TRBJ2-2, with 9 bases identical to TRBD2. V was pared by 0 bases and J by 1 base, with 6 bases of the junction left unmatched. CDR1 KGHSH and CDR2 LQKENI come from the germline V gene. This CDR3 region has 18 residues.

The J gene is TRBJ2-5, the V gene TRBV27, with TRBD1 matching over 7 bases. The DNA end is a closer match to TRBJ2-7, so the J assignment may be wrong. Germline V gene sequence: CDR1 MNHEY, CDR2 SMNVEV (reference sequence). The CDR3 loop spans 14 amino acids. In DNA, the CDR3 is TGTGCCAGCGGTCCCGAGACAGGGTCCTACGAGCAGTACTTC. Protein product: CASGPETGSYEQYF.

The chain is built from TRBV15 and TRBJ1-4; 7 bases agree with TRBD1. Germline values: CDR1 LNHNV, CDR2 YYDKDF (reference sequence). The CDR3 runs 15 residues. After removal of 3 bases from V and 8 bases from J, the junction contained 9 bases not matched to a gene. As DNA, the CDR3 is TGTGCCACCAGCAGGCCAGGACAGGAAGAGGAAAAACTGTTTTTT. Amino acid sequence: CATSRPGQEEEKLFF.

The chain uses TRBV21-1 and TRBJ2-7; the table's D gene call, TRBD2, was not cross checked with the DNA. TRBV21-1 is annotated as a pseudogene. The CDR3 sequence is 16 residues long. The chain's CDR3 is CASSKEKGWRDYEQYF. In DNA, the CDR3 is TGTGCCAGCAGCAAAGAGAAGGGGTGGAGGGACTACGAGCAGTACTTC.

This chain links TRBV6-5 with TRBJ2-5; 10 bases map to TRBD1. The germline gives CDR1 MNHEY, CDR2 SVGAGI. V was clipped by 4 bases and J by 5 bases; unmatched bases: 4. The CDR3 is 14 residues long. The CDR3 coding sequence is TGTGCCAGCAGTTCTCGGACAGGGGGGGAGACCCAGTACTTC. It is translated as CASSSRTGGETQYF.

This sequence joins TRBV5-1 and TRBJ2-2, with TRBD2 as a possible D gene (5 bases). V lost 1 base and J 1 base, leaving 5 bases between the germline ends. The CDR3 totals 14 residues. Germline CDR1 SGHRS, CDR2 YFSETQ. CDR3 DNA sequence: TGCGCCAGCAGCTTGCGGGGGAACACCGGGGAGCTGTTTTTT. Translated: CASSLRGNTGELFF.

The chain has TRBV27 and TRBJ2-7, with D possibly being TRBD2 (5 bases). Germline-derived CDR1 and CDR2 are MNHEY and SMNVEV (reference sequence). V lost 2 bases and J lost 4, with 12 bases in between. This CDR3 comprises 14 residues. The DNA for the CDR3 is TGTGCCAGCAGTTTACAACGGACTCATTACGAGCAGTACTTC. Translated: CASSLQRTHYEQYF.

The genes are TRBV5-1 and TRBJ2-6; tentatively, D is TRBD1 (7 bases). Between the trimmed V and J ends, which lost 6 bases and 1 base, there was a span of 17 bases. This CDR3 contains 17 residues. Germline V gene data show CDR1 as SGHRS and CDR2 as YFSETQ. CDR3 sequence reads: CASKRGAGGSGANVLTF. DNA of the CDR3: TGCGCCAGCAAGAGGGGGGCAGGGGGATCTGGGGCCAACGTCCTGACTTTC.

Regarding this clone: The junction and the germline gene differ at one end; a read error may be behind it. Distinct nucleotide sequences in the sample also encode this CDR3. V gene TRBV14 combines with J gene TRBJ2-5; D is possibly TRBD2 (6 bases). CDR1 is SGHDN, CDR2 FVKESK, per germline. The CDR3 loop spans 12 amino acids. The CDR3 protein is CASSPGRETQYF. The CDR3 DNA follows: TGTGCTAGCAGCCCGGGGAGGGAGACCCAGTACTTC. Full variable domain (outside the CDR3, taken from reference TRBV14 and TRBJ2-5): EAGVTQFPSHSVIEKGQTVTLRCDPISGHDNLYWYRRVMGKEIKFLLHFVKESKQDESGMPNNRFLAERTGGTYSTLKVQPAELEDSGVYFCASSPGRETQYFGPGTRLLVL.

The chain links TRBV30 to TRBJ2-7; 7 bases map to TRBD2. The V segment lost 0 bases and the J segment 7 bases; nucleotides outside the gene matches: 6. Germline V gene lookup returns CDR1 GTSNPN and CDR2 SVGIG (reference sequence). There are 13 residues in the CDR3. In DNA, the CDR3 is TGTGCCTGGAGTGTACTAGCGAGGGGAGAGCAGTACTTC. Translating it yields CAWSVLARGEQYF.

The chain uses TRBV4-3 and TRBJ2-1; 11 bases match TRBD1. V trimming: 3 bases; J trimming: 2 bases; junction bases outside the gene matches: 0. Germline-derived CDR1 and CDR2 are LGHNA and YSLEER. The CDR3 is made up of 15 amino acids. The CDR3 here is CASSQGQGAYNEQFF. The DNA for the CDR3 is TGCGCCAGCAGCCAGGGACAGGGGGCCTACAATGAGCAGTTCTTC.

This rearrangement joins TRBV29-1 to TRBJ1-4, with 7 bases fitting TRBD1. V lost 3 bases to trimming and J lost 7 bases; unmatched junction nucleotides: 8. Germline assignment: CDR1 SQVTM and CDR2 ANQGSEA. The CDR3 has 14 residues. CDR3 nucleotides: TGCAGCGTTGAGAGCTGGGACAGACGTGAAAAACTGTTTTTT. This translates into CSVESWDRREKLFF.

The chain carries TRBV2 and TRBJ2-7; 9 bases match TRBD1. Trimming took 5 bases from V and 5 from J; bases not matched to a gene: 10. Germline CDR1 reads SNHLY; CDR2 reads FYNNEI. The CDR3 is 15 residues long. CDR3: CASSFSPGTGNEQYF. As DNA, the CDR3 is TGTGCCAGCAGTTTCAGTCCCGGGACAGGGAACGAGCAGTACTTC.

The chain uses TRBV29-1 and TRBJ1-2; D perhaps matches TRBD1 (5 bases). CDR1 SQVTM and CDR2 ANQGSEA come from the germline V gene. This CDR3 region has 13 residues. Trimming cost V 5 bases and J 0 bases, with 10 bases left between them. This CDR3 reads CSVRAGSNYGYTF. CDR3 coding DNA: TGCAGCGTTCGTGCAGGGTCTAACTATGGCTACACCTTC.

The chain carries TRBV4-2 and TRBJ2-3; possibly TRBD2 for D (6 bases). The germline gives CDR1 LGHNA, CDR2 YNFKEQ. With 3 bases removed from V and 0 bases from J, the gap between germline ends came to 10 bases. The CDR3 has 15 residues. The CDR3 reads CASSQTGTSTDTQYF. DNA of the CDR3: TGTGCCAGCAGCCAGACGGGGACTAGCACAGATACGCAGTATTTT.

The V call is TRBV5-1, the J call TRBJ2-3; D is possibly TRBD2 (6 bases). Germline V gene sequence: CDR1 SGHRS, CDR2 YFSETQ. The CDR3 sequence is 18 residues long. Trimming stripped 4 bases from V and 2 bases from J, with 23 bases between. The CDR3 is CASSLGPAGRSTTDTQYF. The CDR3 nucleotides are TGCGCCAGCAGCCTCGGCCCCGCGGGACGGTCTACCACAGATACGCAGTATTTT.

This chain connects TRBV6-1 to TRBJ1-6; TRBD1 might be the D (5 bases). Germline V CDR1 and CDR2: MNHNS, SASEGT. The CDR3 has 12 residues. V gave up 7 bases and J gave up 10 bases, with 11 bases separating them. This chain's CDR3 is CASNQKGSPLHF. DNA for the CDR3: TGTGCCAGCAACCAAAAGGGGTCACCCCTCCACTTT.

The V and J genes are TRBV5-1 and TRBJ2-3; D not resolved. Germline CDR1 and CDR2: SGHRS and YFSETQ. This CDR3 contains 13 residues. V gave up 5 bases and J gave up 2 bases, with 9 bases separating them. CDR3 sequence (DNA): TGCGCCAGCAGTACCGGTCCCACAGATACGCAGTATTTT. It is translated as CASSTGPTDTQYF.

V and J are TRBV2 and TRBJ2-4; 15 bases agree with TRBD2. The CDR3 is 16 amino acids. V lost 5 bases to trimming and J lost 8 bases; unmatched junction nucleotides: 7. The germline V gene encodes CDR1 SNHLY and CDR2 FYNNEI. The CDR3, as DNA: TGTGCCAGCAGTCCCGGGACTAGCGGGGGGACGGACATTCAGTACTTC. Translating it yields CASSPGTSGGTDIQYF.

The chain has TRBV28 and TRBJ2-7; perhaps TRBD2 as D (5 bases). The germline V gene has CDR1 MDHEN and CDR2 SYDVKM. The CDR3 sequence is 15 residues long. The germline V and J ends were trimmed by 7 bases and 0 bases, with 16 bases remaining between them. The CDR3 region is CASNFEGRGSYEQYF. The CDR3 DNA is TGTGCCAGCAATTTTGAGGGCCGTGGCTCCTACGAGCAGTACTTC.

The chain uses TRBV19 and TRBJ1-2, with D possibly TRBD1 on 6 matching bases. CDR1 and CDR2 (germline): LNHDA, SQIVND (reference sequence). The CDR3 is 14 amino acids. V was shortened by 2 bases and J by 4 bases, with 11 bases between the two germline ends. CDR3: CASSIQGHRYGYTF. In DNA, the CDR3 is TGTGCCAGTAGTATACAGGGGCACCGCTATGGCTACACCTTC.

In the case of this clone: Relative to the germline gene, one junction end is altered; a read error may explain this. The sample holds other DNA sequences that translate to the same CDR3. This rearrangement joins TRBV11-2 to TRBJ2-7, with D perhaps TRBD2 (6 bases). Germline assignment: CDR1 SGHAT and CDR2 FQNNGV. This CDR3 comprises 15 residues. The CDR3 bases are TGTGCCAGCACCAACTTCCGGGACTCTGTTTACGTCCAGTATTTC. Its protein is CASTNFRDSVYVQYF. The variable domain in full, completed from reference TRBV11-2 and TRBJ2-7, reads EAGVAQSPRYKIIEKRQSVAFWCNPISGHATLYWYQQILGQGPKLLIQFQNNGVVDDSQLPKDRFSAERLKGVDSTLKIQPAKLEDSAVYLCASTNFRDSVYVQYFGPGTRLTVT.

CDR3 DNA sequence: TGTGCCAGCAGCCCCGGACTAGCGGGAGAGACCCAGTACTTC. The encoded protein is CASSPGLAGETQYF. The chain is built from TRBV9 and TRBJ2-5; TRBD2 matches at 11 bases. Germline trimming cut 4 bases from V and 4 bases from J; bases unmatched to any gene: 3. The CDR3 is made up of 14 amino acids. Germline-derived CDR1 and CDR2 are SGDLS and YYNGEE.